This T cell receptor beta chain was recorded in a study of blood T cell repertoires in COVID-19. Looking at the study overall: Samples representing acute and convalescent COVID-19 were sourced from the United States, Italy and Spain. T cells, B-cell-depleted T cells, or PBMCs provided the cDNA or gDNA that served as material.

Assay used: immunoSEQ multiplex PCR; TCRdb lists only in-frame clones, some missing. Among approximately 83,000 clones, over 80% were seen once, and the ten largest hold almost 3.5%. The table lists this clone with a few counts. Sequenced sample: peripheral blood. This TCR derives from a man in his fifties with acute or convalescent COVID-19.

This CDR3 is CASSKPGTSGTDTQYF. The CDR3 coding sequence is TGTGCCAGCAGCAAACCCGGGACTAGCGGCACAGATACGCAGTATTTT. The chain is built from TRBV9 and TRBJ2-3; TRBD2 aligns across 10 bases. CDR1 is SGDLS and CDR2 is YYNGEE in the germline V gene. With 4 bases clipped from V and 1 base from J, the junction kept 6 bases outside the gene matches. This CDR3 has 16 amino acids. The full variable domain, with the rest looked up from reference TRBV9 and TRBJ2-3, is DSGVTQTPKHLITATGQRVTLRCSPRSGDLSVYWYQQSLDQGLQFLIQYYNGEERAKGNILERFSAQQFPDLHSELNLSSLELGDSALYFCASSKPGTSGTDTQYFGPGTRLTVL.